This T cell receptor (beta chain) was captured in a study of tumor and adjacent non-tumor tissue in lung cancer. Background on the study: Histology: 12 adenocarcinoma, a couple of squamous cell carcinoma, 1 small cell lung cancer. Stage I to III disease affected ten to eleven men and roughly 5 women aged about 31 to 85.

No cell sorting was done before RNA was extracted from the tissue. The length of the CDR3 is 16 residues. The germline gives CDR1 MDHEN, CDR2 SYDVKM. Three rounds of nested PCR, following a modified ARM-PCR protocol, produced the TCRbeta library. A single record per CDR3 protein comes from TCRdb applying MiXCR to the multiplex PCR reads. The table lists tens of thousands of distinct CDR3 sequences, 60% of them singletons, with over 20% in the top ten. As for this clonotype: At one of its ends the junction is not consistent with the germline gene, which may arise from a read error.

Sequenced input: lung tumor tissue. The gene calls are TRBV28 and TRBJ2-1; 7 nucleotides agree with TRBD2. The sequence was obtained from a man in his fifties with non-small cell lung cancer. The CDR3 coding sequence is TGTGCCAACAGTTTAGCCGGGAGAGCGCGGGAGAGTGAGCAGTTCTTC. It translates to CANSLAGRARESEQFF.